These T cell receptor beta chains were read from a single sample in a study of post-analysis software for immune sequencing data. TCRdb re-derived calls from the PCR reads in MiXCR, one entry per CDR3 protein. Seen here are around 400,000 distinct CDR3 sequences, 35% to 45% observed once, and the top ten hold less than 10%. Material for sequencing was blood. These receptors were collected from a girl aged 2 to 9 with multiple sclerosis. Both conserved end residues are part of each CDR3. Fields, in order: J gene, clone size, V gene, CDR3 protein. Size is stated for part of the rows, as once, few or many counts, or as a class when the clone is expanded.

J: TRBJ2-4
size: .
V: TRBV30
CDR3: CAWSPGQLNIQYF

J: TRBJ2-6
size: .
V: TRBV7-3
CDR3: CASSKRGTSSGANVLTF

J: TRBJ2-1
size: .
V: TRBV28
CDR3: CASSPGGSGSGKFF

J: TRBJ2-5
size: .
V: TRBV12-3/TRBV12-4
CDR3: CASSPSGTQETQYF

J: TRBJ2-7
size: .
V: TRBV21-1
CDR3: CASSKDRKFYEQYF

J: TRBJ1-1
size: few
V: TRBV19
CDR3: CASSIGMNTEAFF

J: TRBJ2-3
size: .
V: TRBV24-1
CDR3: CANSDSTGGTDTQYF

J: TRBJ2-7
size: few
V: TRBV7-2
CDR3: CASSLDLASTSYEQYF

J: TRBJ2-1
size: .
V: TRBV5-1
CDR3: CASSLVGGAYNEQFF

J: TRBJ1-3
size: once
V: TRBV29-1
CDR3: CSVADRKTGGGNTIYF

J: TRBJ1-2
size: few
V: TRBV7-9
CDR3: CASRNGKHRPSNYGYTF

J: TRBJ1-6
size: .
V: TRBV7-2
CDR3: CASSLAGRGSYNSPLHF

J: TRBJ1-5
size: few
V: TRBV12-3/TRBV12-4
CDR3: CASSFEIRVNQPQHF

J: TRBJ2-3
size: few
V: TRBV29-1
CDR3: CSVDGNTDTQYF

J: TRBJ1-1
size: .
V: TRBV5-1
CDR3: CASSRGERMNTEAFF

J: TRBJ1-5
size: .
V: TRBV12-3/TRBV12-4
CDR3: CASNLEGNRDQPQHF

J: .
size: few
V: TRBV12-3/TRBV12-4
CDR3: CASSPSGSRETQYF

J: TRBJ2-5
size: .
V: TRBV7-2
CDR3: CASRGPVQETQYF

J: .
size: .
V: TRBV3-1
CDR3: CASSEGTGKGEQYF

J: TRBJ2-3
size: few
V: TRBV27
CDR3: CASSEPIAGGTDTQYF